A single sample is the source of the 15 T cell receptor beta chains below, sequenced in a study of CD8 T cells in ankylosing spondylitis. Study results and caveats: Roughly 8 highly homologous variants made up a TCR beta motif that seemed to typify ankylosing spondylitis blood.

TCRdb reprocessed the 5' RACE reads with MiXCR, giving one entry per CDR3 protein. This repertoire shows around 140,000 distinct CDR3 sequences, roughly 17% found once; its top ten account for roughly a third. These receptors have no identified antigens. Sequencing was done on a sample of blood, either unsorted or a sorted T cell fraction (not recorded which). Receptors were obtained from a male donor with ankylosing spondylitis.

The chain combines TRBV11-2 with TRBJ2-7; 7 nucleotides align to TRBD1. Germline-derived CDR1 and CDR2 are SGHAT and FQNNGV. The V gene end was trimmed by 6 bases and the J gene end by 3 bases; junction bases not matched to a gene: 11. There are 15 residues in the CDR3. CDR3 protein: CASRTNRGVSYEQYF. In DNA, the CDR3 is TGTGCCAGCAGAACAAACAGGGGCGTTAGCTACGAGCAGTACTTC.

This clonotype was found a few times. This CDR3 is CASSLIAESNEQFF. CDR3 DNA: TGTGCCAGCAGCCTTATAGCGGAAAGCAATGAGCAGTTCTTC. V is TRBV7-6 and J is TRBJ2-1, with D tentatively TRBD2 (6 bases). Germline V gene data show CDR1 as SGHVS and CDR2 as FNYEAQ. The CDR3 is 14 residues long. V was pared by 5 bases and J by 6 bases, with 14 bases between.

This clonotype was counted between two and nine times. This chain uses TRBV5-1 with TRBJ1-1; D is possibly TRBD1 (6 bases). The V gene's germline CDR1 is SGHRS and CDR2 YFSETQ. The V and J ends lost 0 bases and 5 bases respectively, with 14 bases between them. This CDR3 spans 15 amino acids. The CDR3 DNA reads as TGCGCCAGCAGCTTGGCCAGAGGGGGTGGTACTGAAGCTTTCTTT. Translating gives CASSLARGGGTEAFF.

This chain joins TRBV27 and TRBJ1-2, with D uncertain. CDR3 size: 14 residues. V was cut by 0 bases and J by 8 bases, with 13 bases left in between. From germline, CDR1 is MNHEY and CDR2 SMNVEV (reference sequence). CDR3 amino acids: CASSLSAGWMGYTF. CDR3 in DNA: TGTGCCAGCAGTTTATCGGCGGGCTGGATGGGCTACACCTTC.

This clonotype was seen ten or more times. The chain carries TRBV28 and TRBJ2-1, with D possibly called TRBD1 or TRBD2 (5 bases each). The CDR3 runs to 16 residues. Trimming stripped 6 bases from V and 5 bases from J, with 20 bases between. CDR1 is MDHEN, CDR2 SYDVKM, per germline. DNA of the CDR3: TGTGCCAGCAGCCGACCGGGGACCCGGGACGACAATGAGCAGTTCTTC. It is translated as CASSRPGTRDDNEQFF.

This clonotype occurred many times. V is TRBV29-1 and J is TRBJ2-1; unclear D gene. V dropped 5 bases and J dropped 10 bases, with 9 bases sitting between them. The CDR3 is 10 residues long. Germline V CDR1 and CDR2: SQVTM, ANQGSEA. The DNA for the CDR3 is TGCAGCGTTTTTGAGGTAGAGCAGTTCTTC. The encoded protein is CSVFEVEQFF.

This clonotype was observed at least ten times. The rearrangement links TRBV15 to TRBJ2-1; TRBD1 matches 11 bases. CDR3 size: 12 residues. Germline V gene data show CDR1 as LNHNV and CDR2 as YYDKDF (reference sequence). Trimming removed 6 bases from V and 9 bases from J; junction bases left unmatched: 1. The chain's CDR3 is CATRGTGGEQFF. The DNA for the CDR3 is TGTGCCACCAGGGGGACAGGGGGTGAGCAGTTCTTC.

The J gene is TRBJ2-1, the V gene TRBV4-3, with 7 bases aligning to TRBD2. V gave up 1 base and J gave up 5 bases; unmatched junction bases: 5. This CDR3 is 15 amino acids long. The germline V gene encodes CDR1 LGHNA and CDR2 YSLEER. CDR3 amino acids: CASSQAPGGDNEQFF. The CDR3 bases are TGCGCCAGCAGCCAAGCTCCGGGAGGAGACAATGAGCAGTTCTTC.

This clonotype has a handful of counts. The chain is built from TRBV11-2 and TRBJ2-1, with 10 bases that match TRBD1. Germline V gene sequence: CDR1 SGHAT, CDR2 FQNNGV. V lost 1 base and J lost 5; bases outside the gene matches: 8. CDR3 size: 17 residues. Here the CDR3 reads CASSLAWGQGSHNEQFF. The CDR3, as DNA: TGTGCCAGCAGCTTAGCCTGGGGACAGGGGTCCCACAATGAGCAGTTCTTC.

This clonotype has just a few counts. This sequence joins TRBV7-9 and TRBJ2-1, with 9 bases that match TRBD2. Looked up from germline, CDR1 is SEHNR and CDR2 is FQNEAQ (reference sequence). The CDR3 length is 15 residues. The junction had 7 bases not matched to a gene; V was cut back by 6 bases and J by 4 bases. This CDR3 reads CASRKAGGLYNEQFF. The CDR3, as DNA: TGTGCCAGCAGAAAAGCGGGAGGACTGTACAATGAGCAGTTCTTC.

The rearrangement links TRBV19 to TRBJ1-2; TRBD1 is a possible D gene (5 bases). This CDR3 has 17 residues. Germline lookup yields CDR1 LNHDA and CDR2 SQIVND (reference sequence). V gave up 2 bases and J gave up 4 bases, with 20 bases separating them. The CDR3 is CASSIFSRDPGGYGYTF. The CDR3 DNA follows: TGTGCCAGTAGTATATTTTCCCGGGACCCAGGAGGCTATGGCTACACCTTC.

This clonotype was detected a few times. This chain links TRBV24-1 with TRBJ2-5; no clear D. Germline loops: CDR1 KGHDR, CDR2 SFDVKD. V was shortened by 3 bases and J by 5 bases, with 12 bases between the two germline ends. This CDR3 is 14 amino acids long. DNA for the CDR3: TGTGCCACCAGTGATCCCGGGCTGTCGGAGACCCAGTACTTC. This encodes CATSDPGLSETQYF.

This clonotype was seen only a few times. The chain is built from TRBV7-9 and TRBJ2-5; 8 bases map to TRBD1. Germline loops: CDR1 SEHNR, CDR2 FQNEAQ (reference sequence). The CDR3 consists of 14 residues. Trimming at V came to 8 bases and at J to 4 bases, leaving 9 bases not matched to a gene. The CDR3 loop reads CASGHRQGRETQYF. The DNA of the CDR3 is TGTGCCAGCGGGCACAGACAGGGGAGAGAGACCCAGTACTTC.

V is TRBV7-9 and J is TRBJ1-2; TRBD1 aligns across 12 bases. Germline V gene data show CDR1 as SEHNR and CDR2 as FQNEAQ (reference sequence). Unmatched junction bases numbered 10, after V lost 5 bases and J lost 6 bases. CDR3 length: 16 amino acids. CDR3 sequence: CASSQAGTGGFNGYTF. DNA for the CDR3: TGTGCCAGCAGCCAAGCCGGGACAGGGGGCTTTAATGGCTACACCTTC.

The chain links TRBV11-2 to TRBJ2-2; the match to TRBD2 covers 9 bases. The V and J ends lost 5 bases and 0 bases, in that order; junction bases with no gene match: 7. CDR1 and CDR2 from the germline V gene are SGHAT and FQNNGV. The CDR3 is 17 residues long. CDR3: CASSRAGGSANTGELFF. The CDR3 nucleotides are TGTGCCAGCAGCAGAGCGGGAGGCAGCGCGAACACCGGGGAGCTGTTTTTT.